This TCR beta chain was obtained from a study of shared clonotypes between healthy human individuals. At a deep level, the assay was run. Sequencing used immunoSEQ multiplex PCR; TCRdb keeps in-frame clones, though not all of them. The sample gives under 700,000 clones, 85% to 95% of which show up once; around 0.11% is in the top ten. In the naive CD8 group, cells lacked CD45RO and were positively selected for CCR7, so terminally differentiated effector memory CD45RA+ cells were left out. Overall study findings and caveats: Investigators collected only blood, and repertoires in tissues likely differ. When compared with the clonotypes that were shared by all four sorted-subset donors, the non-shared clonotypes turned out to have lower generation probabilities.

Concerning this clone: Its antigen remains unidentified.

The sequence was collected from a woman aged 25 to 39 in good health. Sequencing was carried out using naive CD8+ T cells sorted from blood.

CDR3 sequence (DNA): TGTGCCAGCAGCCAGGGGGGCGTGGGTCCCTACGAGCAGTACTTC. It encodes CASSQGGVGPYEQYF. V and J are TRBV27 and TRBJ2-7, with D tentatively TRBD1 (7 bases). The CDR3 contains 15 residues. Germline CDR1 and CDR2: MNHEY and SMNVEV (reference sequence). Trimming left V 6 bases short and J 2 bases short, with 17 bases between.